This TCR beta chain derives from a study of blood T cell repertoires in COVID-19 (dated by TCRdb to the early 2020s). Regarding the complete study: The collaborator samples originated in the United States, Italy and Spain and spanned the acute and convalescent phases of COVID-19. The samples were drawn from two sources: the first 160 participants of the ongoing ImmuneRACE study, and 1,000 to 1,500 subjects contributed by 6 global collaborators. Where available, HLA class I and class II types were obtained from metadata supplied by the sample provider rather than from assay-based typing. The material from the prospective study consisted of cDNA or gDNA derived from T cells, B-cell-depleted T cells, or PBMCs. Subjects who had been exposed to COVID-19, were actively infected with it, or had recovered from it provided the deeply sampled blood TCRbeta repertoires that made up the dataset. Nearly every sample came with metadata listing a de-identified subject ID, COVID-19 status, age in years and sex. The repertoires were released in a freely available public database intended as a resource for research on the immune response to SARS-CoV-2.

The immunoSEQ Assay, a bias-controlled multiplex PCR, was used to amplify TCRbeta CDR3 regions from genomic DNA. On the study's bioinformatics: The number of nucleated cells in each sample was estimated by amplification of reference gene primers within the assay. To quantify the absolute abundance of each unique TCRbeta CDR3 rearrangement, sequence reads were collapsed and filtered. For each sample, productive Simpson clonality was calculated as the square root of Simpson's diversity index over productive rearrangements. The clones in this table, taken by TCRdb from immuneACCESS, are in-frame only. Not every clone is retained; where verified, under half of the shortfall comes from an unresolved V gene, and the cause of the rest is unknown. V and J calls and clone size are those listed in that table; D and trimming were worked out from the DNA. Recorded for this sample are over 110,000 clones; more than 70% of them occurred a single time. 25% to 35% of the sample goes to the ten largest clones.

General findings and caveats noted by the study authors: The amount of clinical and demographic metadata varied by source and participant and was provided uncurated.

In the case of this clone: Its antigen remains unidentified. Per-base qualities were not stored, and no clone one base away is much larger.

Trimming takes 5 bases off V and 3 bases off J; junction bases not matched to a gene: 4. Including the terminal cysteine and phenylalanine, the CDR3 comprises 13 residues. Only the CDR3 portion is preserved as DNA: 39 bases, with reading frame beginning at the first base. CDR1 and CDR2 are read off the germline V gene as SGHRS and YFSETQ. Collaborating institutions collected whole blood in K2EDTA tubes following their own protocols. For TCRbeta analysis, collaborators shipped samples as frozen whole blood, isolated PBMCs, or DNA extracted from either of those sample types. The sequence was collected from a human donor in a cohort sampled during active COVID-19. Recombination linked TRBV5-1 to TRBJ1-1, with 7 bases matching TRBD1. Sequencing was done on a sample of peripheral blood. In nucleotides, the sequence is TGCGCCAGCAGGTACACAGGGGACACTGAAGCTTTCTTT. This is translated as CASRYTGDTEAFF. The full variable domain, completed from the reference TRBV5-1 and TRBJ1-1 proteins outside the CDR3, reads KAGVTQTPRYLIKTRGQQVTLSCSPISGHRSVSWYQQTPGQGLQFLFEYFSETQRNKGNFPGRFSGRQFSNSRSEMNVSTLELGDSALYLCASRYTGDTEAFFGQGTRLTVV.